The rows below give T cell receptor beta chains drawn from one sample of a study of T cell repertoires in cytomegalovirus infection. Their specific antigens are unknown. TCRdb recomputed calls from the reads with MiXCR, one row per CDR3 protein. This table holds approximately 110,000 distinct CDR3 sequences, roughly 32% found once. Sequencing was performed on CD8+ T cells from cultured PBMCs, taken from culture after CMV antigen stimulation. The receptors here all came from a human donor in good health (CMV status not recorded). Some clones in this sample may be carry-over from other donors' samples. Each CDR3 is given with its conserved first and last residue. Fields, in order: CDR3 protein, V gene.

CDR3 protein: CASSLVFRTGELFF
V gene: TRBV7-2

CDR3 protein: CASSPGLLVNYGYTF
V gene: TRBV18

CDR3 protein: CASSAPLIRTGYADTGELFF
V gene: TRBV7-6

CDR3 protein: CASSDTPQASPYGYTF
V gene: TRBV6-4

CDR3 protein: CASSRAGLNTGELFF
V gene: TRBV12-3/TRBV12-4

CDR3 protein: CASSFREEGETQYF
V gene: TRBV5-1

CDR3 protein: CASSSGQGAGQPQHF
V gene: TRBV6-2/TRBV6-3

CDR3 protein: CASRVAHPGTDTQYF
V gene: TRBV5-1

CDR3 protein: CASSTEGNSPLHF
V gene: TRBV7-6

CDR3 protein: CASSLPGGGNTGELFF
V gene: TRBV7-2

CDR3 protein: CASSHPRDEQFF
V gene: TRBV19

CDR3 protein: CASSRGRGPYNEQFF
V gene: TRBV11-2

CDR3 protein: CASSPNRHLRDEQYF
V gene: TRBV27

CDR3 protein: CASSEVQGDWGEQYF
V gene: TRBV6-1

CDR3 protein: CASSPSWGQEDVFF
V gene: TRBV6-6

CDR3 protein: CASNGRGEHGYTF
V gene: TRBV28

CDR3 protein: CASSSSELGRDTEAFF
V gene: TRBV7-8

CDR3 protein: CASSTRTGPGFYYGYTF
V gene: TRBV27

CDR3 protein: CASSQDRTEVISSGNTIYF
V gene: TRBV4-3

CDR3 protein: CASSEQANTGELFF
V gene: TRBV19

CDR3 protein: CASSYSTLTNNSPLHF
V gene: TRBV6-6

CDR3 protein: CASSVNQAAGYTF
V gene: TRBV6-1

CDR3 protein: CASRAWTGDYNEQFF
V gene: TRBV2

CDR3 protein: CAISDVAGGAYEQYF
V gene: TRBV10-3

CDR3 protein: CASSTSGGVSYNEQFF
V gene: TRBV4-3

CDR3 protein: CASSLGQFSEAFF
V gene: TRBV12-3/TRBV12-4

CDR3 protein: CSVELRDTSSGANVLTF
V gene: TRBV29-1

CDR3 protein: CASSVGATGELFF
V gene: TRBV9

CDR3 protein: CASSLAAGLGNQPQHF
V gene: TRBV5-5

CDR3 protein: CASSQTHGPGGTEAFF
V gene: TRBV23-1

CDR3 protein: CASSQVRQTANYNEQFF
V gene: TRBV4-1

CDR3 protein: CASSEAAGTNEKLFF
V gene: TRBV6-1

CDR3 protein: CASSSPYGPGQGYGTEAFF
V gene: TRBV12-3/TRBV12-4

CDR3 protein: CASSKNTGEGEQYF
V gene: TRBV6-5

CDR3 protein: CASTVVPDGATEAFF
V gene: TRBV7-4

CDR3 protein: CASRVAAGNEQFF
V gene: TRBV7-6

CDR3 protein: CASGLAAPSTDTQYF
V gene: TRBV12-5

CDR3 protein: CASSSSWPAGGTDTQYF
V gene: TRBV7-2

CDR3 protein: CASKSGGYEQYF
V gene: TRBV12-3/TRBV12-4

CDR3 protein: CASSFLGGLLETQYF
V gene: TRBV27

CDR3 protein: CASSDGSGDYNEQFF
V gene: TRBV6-4

CDR3 protein: CASSLPPGLGQETQYF
V gene: TRBV7-4

CDR3 protein: CASSRGDPITNTDTQYF
V gene: TRBV12-3/TRBV12-4

CDR3 protein: CASSLLNPEDFSSYEQYF
V gene: TRBV11-2

CDR3 protein: CASSPGGGFEQYF
V gene: TRBV7-8

CDR3 protein: CSARETMARTDTQYF
V gene: TRBV20-1

CDR3 protein: CSAREGAGISYEQYF
V gene: TRBV20-1

CDR3 protein: CASSQSKAGKETQYF
V gene: TRBV4-2

CDR3 protein: CASSSGAPSSYEQYF
V gene: TRBV27

CDR3 protein: CASSQVSAFTDTQYF
V gene: TRBV4-1

CDR3 protein: CASSSIVFAQYF
V gene: TRBV12-3/TRBV12-4

CDR3 protein: CASSRGGGEPSQHF
V gene: TRBV7-8

CDR3 protein: CASSQSPGSSYEQYF
V gene: TRBV4-1

CDR3 protein: CASSQATGSSYNEQFF
V gene: TRBV4-1

CDR3 protein: CASRRDKYSYNEQFF
V gene: TRBV28

CDR3 protein: CASSLRGSQPQHF
V gene: TRBV7-2

CDR3 protein: CASSQLHGQKSTDTQYF
V gene: TRBV4-3

CDR3 protein: CASSFAGGIYEQYF
V gene: TRBV27

CDR3 protein: CASSLRGASTDTQYF
V gene: TRBV7-9

CDR3 protein: CASSSPRGGGALSSYNEQFF
V gene: TRBV7-9